The present entry profiles one T cell receptor (beta chain) with its context. This clonotype turned up a few times. Its antigen specificity is not known. No base quality information exists; no much larger clone differs at one position. The entry originates in a study of CD8 T cells in ankylosing spondylitis (dated by TCRdb to 2015 to 2018). Background on the whole study: To find TCR variants linked to disease, the study profiled T cell receptor beta repertoires in ankylosing spondylitis patients and healthy donors. In total, the full study cohort was made up of some 110 healthy donors and approximately 24 ankylosing spondylitis patients. Peripheral blood samples were taken, and synovial fluid was additionally collected from ankylosing spondylitis patients. Study-wide conclusions, independent of this receptor: Blood from ankylosing spondylitis patients appeared to be characterized by a TCR beta motif composed of eight highly homologous amino acid variants. In peripheral blood, the disease-linked clones were found at relatively low frequencies and had a CD8+ phenotype. Some motif variants had previously been reported in the synovial fluid and blood of reactive arthritis patients, which suggests shared mechanisms of disease initiation. According to the report, matched synovial fluid samples from ankylosing spondylitis patients were significantly enriched for the disease-linked clones.

Via the germline V gene, CDR1 is MRHNA and CDR2 SNTAGT. Reading from cysteine to phenylalanine, the CDR3 counts 13 amino acids. Left in the record is the CDR3 DNA by itself, 39 bases read in frame from the first base. V is trimmed back by 2 bases and J by 5 bases, and the junction contains 2 bases that no gene match accounts for. Synovial fluid samples were matched to blood samples from the same ankylosing spondylitis patients. The run used an Illumina HiSeq 2500. TCR beta libraries were prepared by quantitative 5'-RACE with molecular barcodes. The authors' analysis ran thus. A new computational method, built on a probabilistic model of VDJ rearrangement, was used to identify disease-linked TCR variants. TCRdb cleaned the public reads at Q25 with fastp, built clones with MiXCR and kept in-frame beta chains. Under each unique CDR3 protein, matching rows form one entry showing the most common genes and DNA. The V and J calls shown here were made by TCRdb, not taken from the authors' results. In this sample the table shows approximately 35,000 distinct CDR3 sequences, around 15% of which occur a single time. 25% to 40% of the sample is held by the ten biggest clonotypes.

The receptor's source is a male donor with ankylosing spondylitis. The chain links TRBV6-4 with TRBJ1-1; the junction holds 7 bases that match TRBD1. Sequencing was performed on synovial fluid, either unsorted or a sorted T cell fraction (not recorded which). CDR3 loop: CASSDGDRTEAFF. The DNA reads TGTGCCAGCAGTGACGGGGACAGAACTGAAGCTTTCTTT.